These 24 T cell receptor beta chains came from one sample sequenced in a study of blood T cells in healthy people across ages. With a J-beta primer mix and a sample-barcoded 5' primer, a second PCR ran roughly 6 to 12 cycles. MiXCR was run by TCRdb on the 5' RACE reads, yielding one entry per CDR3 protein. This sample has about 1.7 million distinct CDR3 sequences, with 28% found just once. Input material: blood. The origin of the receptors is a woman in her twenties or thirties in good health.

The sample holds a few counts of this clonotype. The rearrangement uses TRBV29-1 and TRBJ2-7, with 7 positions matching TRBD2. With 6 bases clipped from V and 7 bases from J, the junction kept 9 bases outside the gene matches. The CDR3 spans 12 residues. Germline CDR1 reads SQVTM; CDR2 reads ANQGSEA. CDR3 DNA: TGCAGCGTAGCGGGGACCTACAATGAGCAGTACTTC. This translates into CSVAGTYNEQYF.

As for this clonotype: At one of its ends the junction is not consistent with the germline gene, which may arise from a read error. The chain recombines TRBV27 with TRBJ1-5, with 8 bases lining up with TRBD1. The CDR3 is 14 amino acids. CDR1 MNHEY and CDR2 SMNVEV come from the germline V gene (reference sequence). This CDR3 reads CASSPQGAGQRQHF. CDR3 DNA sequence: TGTGCCAGCAGTCCGCAGGGGGCCGGTCAGCGCCAGCATTTT.

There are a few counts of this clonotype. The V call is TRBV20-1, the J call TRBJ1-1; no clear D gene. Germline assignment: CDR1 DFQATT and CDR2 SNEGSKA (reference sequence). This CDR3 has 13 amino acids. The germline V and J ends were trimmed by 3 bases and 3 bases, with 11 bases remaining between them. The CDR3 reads CSASERGDTEAFF. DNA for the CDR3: TGCAGTGCTAGTGAACGGGGAGACACTGAAGCTTTCTTT.

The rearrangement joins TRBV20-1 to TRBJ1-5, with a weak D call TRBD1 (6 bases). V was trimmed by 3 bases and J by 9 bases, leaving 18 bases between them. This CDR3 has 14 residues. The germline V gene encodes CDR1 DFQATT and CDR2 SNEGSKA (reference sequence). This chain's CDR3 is CSASRGDINTPQHF. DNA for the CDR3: TGCAGTGCTAGTCGGGGGGACATCAACACGCCCCAGCATTTT.

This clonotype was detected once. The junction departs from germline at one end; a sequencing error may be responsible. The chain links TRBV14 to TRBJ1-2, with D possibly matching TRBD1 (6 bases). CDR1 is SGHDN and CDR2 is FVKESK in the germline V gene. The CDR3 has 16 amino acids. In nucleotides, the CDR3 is TGTGCCAGCAGCCACCTTCTCGACAGGCCGATTTATGGCCACACCTTC. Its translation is CASSHLLDRPIYGHTF.

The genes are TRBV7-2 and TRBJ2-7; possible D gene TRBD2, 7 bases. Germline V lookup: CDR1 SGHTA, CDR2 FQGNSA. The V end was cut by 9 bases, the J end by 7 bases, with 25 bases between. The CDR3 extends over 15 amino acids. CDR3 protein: CASKGGGGSYNEQYF. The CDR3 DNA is TGTGCCAGTAAAGGGGGGGGGGGTAGTTACAATGAGCAGTACTTC.

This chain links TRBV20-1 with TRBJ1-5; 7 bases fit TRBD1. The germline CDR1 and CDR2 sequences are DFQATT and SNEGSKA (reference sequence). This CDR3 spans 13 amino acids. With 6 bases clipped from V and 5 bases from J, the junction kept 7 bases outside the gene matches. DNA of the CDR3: TGCAGTGCCTCACCCGACAGGGATCAGCCCCAGCATTTT. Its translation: CSASPDRDQPQHF.

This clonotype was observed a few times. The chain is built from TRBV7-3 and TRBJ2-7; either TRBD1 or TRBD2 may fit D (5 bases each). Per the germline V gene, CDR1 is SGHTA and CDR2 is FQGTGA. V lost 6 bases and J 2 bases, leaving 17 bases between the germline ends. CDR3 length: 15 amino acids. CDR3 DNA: TGTGCCAGCAGTAGGGACGCCAACATTCCCTACGAGCAGTACTTC. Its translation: CASSRDANIPYEQYF.

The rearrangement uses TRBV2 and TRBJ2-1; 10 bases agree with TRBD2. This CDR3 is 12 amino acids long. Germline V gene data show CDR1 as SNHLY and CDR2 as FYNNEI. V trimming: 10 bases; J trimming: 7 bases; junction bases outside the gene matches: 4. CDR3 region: CATASGGNEQFF. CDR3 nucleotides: TGTGCCACCGCTAGCGGGGGAAATGAGCAGTTCTTC.

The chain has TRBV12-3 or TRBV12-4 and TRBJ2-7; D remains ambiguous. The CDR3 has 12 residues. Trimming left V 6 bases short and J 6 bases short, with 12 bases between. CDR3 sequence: CASRKVVGEQYF. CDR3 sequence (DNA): TGTGCCAGCAGGAAAGTAGTTGGCGAGCAGTACTTC.

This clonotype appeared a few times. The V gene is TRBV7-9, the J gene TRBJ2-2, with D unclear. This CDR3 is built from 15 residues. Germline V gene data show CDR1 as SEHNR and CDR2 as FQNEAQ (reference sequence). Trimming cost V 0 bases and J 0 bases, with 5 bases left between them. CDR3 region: CASSLAETNTGELFF. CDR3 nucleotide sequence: TGTGCCAGCAGCTTAGCCGAAACGAACACCGGGGAGCTGTTTTTT.

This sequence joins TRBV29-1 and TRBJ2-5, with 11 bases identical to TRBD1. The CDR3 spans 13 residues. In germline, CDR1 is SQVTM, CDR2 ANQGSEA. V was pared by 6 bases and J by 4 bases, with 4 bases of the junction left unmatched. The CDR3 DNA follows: TGCAGCGTGCCGGGACAGGGGGGAGAGACCCAGTACTTC. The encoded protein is CSVPGQGGETQYF.

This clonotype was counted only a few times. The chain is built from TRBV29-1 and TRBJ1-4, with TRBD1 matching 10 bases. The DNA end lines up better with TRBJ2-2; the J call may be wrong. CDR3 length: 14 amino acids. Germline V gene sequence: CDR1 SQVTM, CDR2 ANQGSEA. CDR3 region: CSAGRDRGTGELFF. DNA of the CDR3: TGCAGCGCTGGGCGGGACAGGGGCACCGGGGAGCTGTTTTTT.

The CDR3 DNA is TGTGCCAGCAGCCCGAAGGGGGGTGCTAACACCGGGGAGCTGTTTTTT. Translating gives CASSPKGGANTGELFF. The genes are TRBV3-1 and TRBJ2-2; D is possibly TRBD1 or TRBD2 (6 bases each). CDR3 length: 16 residues. The V end lost 4 bases, the J end lost 2 bases, and 14 bases lay between the germline ends. Germline CDR1 and CDR2: LGHDT and YNNKEL (reference sequence).

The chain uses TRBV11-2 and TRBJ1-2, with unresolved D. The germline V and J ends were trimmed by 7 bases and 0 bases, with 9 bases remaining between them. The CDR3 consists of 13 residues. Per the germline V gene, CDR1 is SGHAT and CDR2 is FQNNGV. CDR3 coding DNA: TGTGCCAGCACTCCTCAGTCTAACTATGGCTACACCTTC. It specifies CASTPQSNYGYTF. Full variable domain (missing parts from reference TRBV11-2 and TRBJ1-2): EAGVAQSPRYKIIEKRQSVAFWCNPISGHATLYWYQQILGQGPKLLIQFQNNGVVDDSQLPKDRFSAERLKGVDSTLKIQPAKLEDSAVYLCASTPQSNYGYTFGSGTRLTVV.

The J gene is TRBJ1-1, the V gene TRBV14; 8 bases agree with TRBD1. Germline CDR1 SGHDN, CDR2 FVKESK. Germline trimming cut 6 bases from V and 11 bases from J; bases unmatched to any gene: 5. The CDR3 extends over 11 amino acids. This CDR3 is CASRFGQGAFF. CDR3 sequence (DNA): TGTGCCAGCAGATTCGGACAGGGCGCTTTCTTT. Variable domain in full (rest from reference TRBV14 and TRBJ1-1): EAGVTQFPSHSVIEKGQTVTLRCDPISGHDNLYWYRRVMGKEIKFLLHFVKESKQDESGMPNNRFLAERTGGTYSTLKVQPAELEDSGVYFCASRFGQGAFFGQGTRLTVV.

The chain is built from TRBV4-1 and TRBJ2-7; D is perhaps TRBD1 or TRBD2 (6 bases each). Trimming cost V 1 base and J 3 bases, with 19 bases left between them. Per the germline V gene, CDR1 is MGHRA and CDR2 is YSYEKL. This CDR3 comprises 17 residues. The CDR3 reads CASSQGLLGGTIYEQYF. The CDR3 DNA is TGCGCCAGCAGCCAAGGCTTATTAGGGGGGACGATCTACGAGCAGTACTTC.

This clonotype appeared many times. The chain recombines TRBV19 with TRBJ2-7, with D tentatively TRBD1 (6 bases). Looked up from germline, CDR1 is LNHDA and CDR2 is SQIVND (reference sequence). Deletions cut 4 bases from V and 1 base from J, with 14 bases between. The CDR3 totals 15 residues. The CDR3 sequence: CASSNRRTASYEQYF. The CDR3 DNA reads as TGTGCCAGTAGTAATAGGAGGACAGCTTCCTACGAGCAGTACTTC.

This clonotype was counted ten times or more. The CDR3: CASSLSGGGHYEQYF. The DNA of the CDR3 is TGTGCCAGCAGCCTCTCTGGGGGAGGACACTACGAGCAGTACTTC. The gene calls are TRBV12-3 or TRBV12-4 and TRBJ2-7, with D tentatively TRBD2 (6 bases). Trimming removed 6 bases from V and 3 bases from J, with 18 bases in between. The CDR3 contains 15 residues.

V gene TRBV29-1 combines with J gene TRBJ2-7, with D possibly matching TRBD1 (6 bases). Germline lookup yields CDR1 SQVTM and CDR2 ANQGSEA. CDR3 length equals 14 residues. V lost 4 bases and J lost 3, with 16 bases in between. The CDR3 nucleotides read TGCAGCGTTGCTGTACCCAGGGGCAACTACGAGCAGTACTTC. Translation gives CSVAVPRGNYEQYF.

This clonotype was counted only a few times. In DNA, the CDR3 is TGTGCCAGCAGCTCCCAAGCCGGGGGCGCCACCTACCCAAACAATGAGCAGTTCTTC. This codes for CASSSQAGGATYPNNEQFF. The V call is TRBV7-2, the J call TRBJ2-1; the D call may be TRBD1 or TRBD2 (6 bases each). V was clipped by 4 bases and J by 5 bases, with 27 bases between them. The CDR3 sequence is 19 residues long. Germline loops: CDR1 SGHTA, CDR2 FQGNSA.

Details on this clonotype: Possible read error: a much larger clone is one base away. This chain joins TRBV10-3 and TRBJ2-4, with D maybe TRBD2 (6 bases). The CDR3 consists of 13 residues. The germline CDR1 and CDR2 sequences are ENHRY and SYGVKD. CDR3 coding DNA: TGTGCCATCAGAAGGGACCCATCGGGGGAGCAGGACTTC. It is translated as CAIRRDPSGEQDF.

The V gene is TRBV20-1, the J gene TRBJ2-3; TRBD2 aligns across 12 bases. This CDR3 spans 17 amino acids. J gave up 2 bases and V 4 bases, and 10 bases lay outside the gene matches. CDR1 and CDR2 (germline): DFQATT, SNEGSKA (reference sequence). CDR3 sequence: CSATTSLAGGLTDTQYF. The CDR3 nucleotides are TGCAGTGCTACTACTTCGCTAGCGGGGGGGCTCACAGATACGCAGTATTTT.

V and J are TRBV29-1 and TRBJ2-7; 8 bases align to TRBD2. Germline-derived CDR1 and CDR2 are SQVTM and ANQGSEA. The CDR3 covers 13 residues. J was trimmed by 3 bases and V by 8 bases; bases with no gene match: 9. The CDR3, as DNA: TGCAGCTCGGGAGGGGGGGGCCGCTACGAGCAGTACTTC. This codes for CSSGGGGRYEQYF.